These 4 T cell receptor beta chains were sequenced from one sample in a study of Graves' ophthalmopathy and Graves' hyperthyroidism. RNA transcripts provided the template for amplifying TCR beta CDR3 regions. Investigators did first-round RT-PCR with HTBI primers, then second-round multiplex PCR. TCRdb reprocessed the multiplex PCR reads with MiXCR, giving one entry per CDR3 protein. The repertoire has around 520,000 distinct CDR3 sequences, approximately 37% of them found once; the top ten carry roughly 4.5%. Sequences were obtained from peripheral blood or thyroid tissue (not recorded which). The source is an adult man with Graves' hyperthyroidism.

This sequence joins TRBV30 and TRBJ2-5; 7 nucleotides align to TRBD1. The V segment lost 2 bases and the J segment 5 bases; nucleotides outside the gene matches: 8. This CDR3 contains 14 residues. Germline values: CDR1 GTSNPN, CDR2 SVGIG (reference sequence). The CDR3 region has the DNA TGTGCCTGGAGTAACGACAGGGTTCGGGAGACCCAGTACTTC. Residues: CAWSNDRVRETQYF.

This clonotype was seen only a few times. This sequence joins TRBV5-1 and TRBJ1-4, with D possibly TRBD1 on 5 matching bases. The germline V and J ends were trimmed by 5 bases and 0 bases, with 11 bases remaining between them. CDR1 is SGHRS and CDR2 is YFSETQ in the germline V gene. The length of the CDR3 is 15 residues. CDR3 bases: TGCGCCAGCAGACCGGGGGACGCAACTAATGAAAAACTGTTTTTT. Translating it yields CASRPGDATNEKLFF.

The chain links TRBV19 to TRBJ1-5; 8 bases line up with TRBD1. V shed 10 bases and J 0 bases; nucleotides not matched to a gene: 5. Germline V lookup: CDR1 LNHDA, CDR2 SQIVND (reference sequence). The CDR3 runs 14 residues. CDR3 protein: CATGTGYSNQPQHF. CDR3 bases: TGTGCCACCGGGACAGGTTATAGCAATCAGCCCCAGCATTTT.

This clonotype was detected many times. In nucleotides, the CDR3 is TGTGCCAGCAGCTTAGCTCCGGCCAAGGACGAGCAGTACTTC. Its protein product is CASSLAPAKDEQYF. This chain uses TRBV7-2 with TRBJ2-7; D gene uncertain. Trimming left V 0 bases short and J 5 bases short, with 11 bases between. The CDR3 has 14 residues. Germline CDR1 reads SGHTA; CDR2 reads FQGNSA.